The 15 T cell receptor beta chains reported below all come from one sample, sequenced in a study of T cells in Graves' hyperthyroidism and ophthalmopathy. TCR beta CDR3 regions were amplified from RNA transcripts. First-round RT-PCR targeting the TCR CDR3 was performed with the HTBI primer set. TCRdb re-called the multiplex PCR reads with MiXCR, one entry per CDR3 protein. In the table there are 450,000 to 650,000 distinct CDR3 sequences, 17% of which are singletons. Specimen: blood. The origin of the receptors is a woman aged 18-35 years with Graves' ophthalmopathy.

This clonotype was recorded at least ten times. Written as DNA, the CDR3 is TGTGCCAGCAGCTTAGGTAGCACGGGCTCCTACGAGCAGTACTTC. It is translated as CASSLGSTGSYEQYF. V usage is TRBV7-9 and J usage is TRBJ2-7; D ambiguous. The germline V gene encodes CDR1 SEHNR and CDR2 FQNEAQ (reference sequence). V shed 1 base and J shed 0 bases, with 10 bases lying between them. The CDR3 covers 15 residues. Complete variable domain (other parts from reference TRBV7-9 and TRBJ2-7): DTGVSQNPRHKITKRGQNVTFRCDPISEHNRLYWYRQTLGQGPEFLTYFQNEAQLEKSRLLSDRFSAERPKGSFSTLEIQRTEQGDSAMYLCASSLGSTGSYEQYFGPGTRLTVT.

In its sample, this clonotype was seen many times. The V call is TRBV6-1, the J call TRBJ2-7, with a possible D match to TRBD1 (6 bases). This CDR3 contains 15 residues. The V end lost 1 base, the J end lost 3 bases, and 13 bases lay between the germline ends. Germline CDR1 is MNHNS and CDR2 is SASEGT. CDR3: CASSEERTAGYEQYF. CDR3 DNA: TGTGCCAGCAGTGAAGAAAGGACAGCCGGCTACGAGCAGTACTTC.

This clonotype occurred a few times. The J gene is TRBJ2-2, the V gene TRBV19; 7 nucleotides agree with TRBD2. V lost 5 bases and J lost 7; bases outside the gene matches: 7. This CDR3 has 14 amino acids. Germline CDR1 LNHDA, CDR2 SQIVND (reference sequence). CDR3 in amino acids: CASSYSGLGGELFF. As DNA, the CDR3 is TGTGCCAGTAGTTATAGCGGGCTCGGCGGGGAGCTGTTTTTT.

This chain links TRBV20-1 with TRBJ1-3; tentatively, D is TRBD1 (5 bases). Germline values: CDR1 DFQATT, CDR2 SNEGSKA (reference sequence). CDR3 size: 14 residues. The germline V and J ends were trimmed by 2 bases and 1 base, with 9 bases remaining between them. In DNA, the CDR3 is TGCAGTGCTAGACCTGGGGGATCTGGAAACACCATATATTTT. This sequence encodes CSARPGGSGNTIYF.

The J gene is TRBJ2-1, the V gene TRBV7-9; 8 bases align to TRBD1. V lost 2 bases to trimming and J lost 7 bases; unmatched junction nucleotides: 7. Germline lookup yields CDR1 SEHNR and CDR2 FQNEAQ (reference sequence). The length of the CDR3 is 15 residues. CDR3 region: CASSLLQGVGNEQFF. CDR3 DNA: TGTGCCAGCAGCTTACTACAGGGGGTGGGAAATGAGCAGTTCTTC. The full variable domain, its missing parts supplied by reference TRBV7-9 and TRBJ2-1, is DTGVSQNPRHKITKRGQNVTFRCDPISEHNRLYWYRQTLGQGPEFLTYFQNEAQLEKSRLLSDRFSAERPKGSFSTLEIQRTEQGDSAMYLCASSLLQGVGNEQFFGPGTRLTVL.

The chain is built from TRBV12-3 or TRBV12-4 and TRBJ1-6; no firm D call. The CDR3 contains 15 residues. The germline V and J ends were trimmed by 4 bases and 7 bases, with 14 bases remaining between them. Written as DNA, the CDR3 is TGTGCCAGCAGTTCATACCAAGGCCCCAATTCACCCCTCCACTTT. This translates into CASSSYQGPNSPLHF.

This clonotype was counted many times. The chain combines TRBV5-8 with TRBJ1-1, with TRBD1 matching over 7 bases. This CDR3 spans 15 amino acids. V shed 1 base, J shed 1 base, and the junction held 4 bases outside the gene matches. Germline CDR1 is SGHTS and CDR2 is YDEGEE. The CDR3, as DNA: TGTGCCAGCAGCTTGATCAGGGGGGAGAACACTGAAGCTTTCTTT. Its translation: CASSLIRGENTEAFF.

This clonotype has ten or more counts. The CDR3 nucleotides read TGTGCCATCAGTGAGTTGAACACTGAAGCTTTCTTT. This sequence encodes CAISELNTEAFF. The genes are TRBV10-3 and TRBJ1-1; no clear D. V shed 1 base and J shed 0 bases, with 0 bases lying between them. The germline V gene has CDR1 ENHRY and CDR2 SYGVKD. The CDR3 runs to 12 residues.

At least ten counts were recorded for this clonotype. The CDR3: CAWSVQKNTEAFF. In DNA form, the CDR3 reads TGTGCCTGGAGTGTACAGAAGAACACTGAAGCTTTCTTT. The chain couples TRBV30 to TRBJ1-1; D is uncertain. V was clipped by 0 bases and J by 1 base, with 6 bases between them. The CDR3 is 13 residues long. The germline gives CDR1 GTSNPN, CDR2 SVGIG (reference sequence).

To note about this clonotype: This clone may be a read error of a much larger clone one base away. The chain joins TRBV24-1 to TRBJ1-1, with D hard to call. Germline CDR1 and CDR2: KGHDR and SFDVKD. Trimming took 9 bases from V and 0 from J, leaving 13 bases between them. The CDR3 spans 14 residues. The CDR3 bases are TGTGCCACCGTCGGGTCGGGCCTGAACACTGAAGCTTTCTTT. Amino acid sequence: CATVGSGLNTEAFF.

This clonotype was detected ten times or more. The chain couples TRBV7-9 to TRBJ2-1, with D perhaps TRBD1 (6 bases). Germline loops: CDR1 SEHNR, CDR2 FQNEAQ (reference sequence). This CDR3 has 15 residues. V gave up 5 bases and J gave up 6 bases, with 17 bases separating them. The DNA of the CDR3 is TGTGCCAGCAGCCCCCGTTCAGGGGCGGGCAATGAGCAGTTCTTC. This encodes CASSPRSGAGNEQFF.

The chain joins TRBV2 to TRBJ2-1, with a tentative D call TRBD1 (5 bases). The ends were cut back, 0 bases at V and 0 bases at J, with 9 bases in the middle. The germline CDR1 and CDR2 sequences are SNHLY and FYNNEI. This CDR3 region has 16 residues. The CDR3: CASSEATGYSYNEQFF. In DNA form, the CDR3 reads TGTGCCAGCAGTGAAGCAACAGGCTACTCCTACAATGAGCAGTTCTTC.

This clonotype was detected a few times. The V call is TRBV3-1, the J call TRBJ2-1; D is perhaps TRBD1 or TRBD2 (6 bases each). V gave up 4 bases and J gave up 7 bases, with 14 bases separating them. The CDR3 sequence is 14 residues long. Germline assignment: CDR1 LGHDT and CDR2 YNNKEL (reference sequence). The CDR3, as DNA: TGTGCCAGCAGCCGTCCCGGGGGCGGGAATGAGCAGTTCTTC. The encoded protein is CASSRPGGGNEQFF.

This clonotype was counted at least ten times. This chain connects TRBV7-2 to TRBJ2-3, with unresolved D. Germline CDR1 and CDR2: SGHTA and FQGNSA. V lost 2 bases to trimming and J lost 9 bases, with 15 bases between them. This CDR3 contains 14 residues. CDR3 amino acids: CASSLTSVVTTQYF. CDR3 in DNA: TGTGCCAGCAGCTTAACCTCTGTGGTGACGACGCAGTATTTT. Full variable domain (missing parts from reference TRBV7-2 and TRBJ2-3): GAGVSQSPSNKVTEKGKDVELRCDPISGHTALYWYRQSLGQGLEFLIYFQGNSAPDKSGLPSDRFSAERTGGSVSTLTIQRTQQEDSAVYLCASSLTSVVTTQYFGPGTRLTVL.

The CDR3 DNA follows: TGCAGCGCAGAGAGTAATGAGCAGTTCTTC. It specifies CSAESNEQFF. This sequence joins TRBV29-1 and TRBJ2-1; D uncertain. Germline lookup yields CDR1 SQVTM and CDR2 ANQGSEA. The CDR3 consists of 10 residues. V lost 7 bases, J lost 7 bases, and 8 bases lay in between.